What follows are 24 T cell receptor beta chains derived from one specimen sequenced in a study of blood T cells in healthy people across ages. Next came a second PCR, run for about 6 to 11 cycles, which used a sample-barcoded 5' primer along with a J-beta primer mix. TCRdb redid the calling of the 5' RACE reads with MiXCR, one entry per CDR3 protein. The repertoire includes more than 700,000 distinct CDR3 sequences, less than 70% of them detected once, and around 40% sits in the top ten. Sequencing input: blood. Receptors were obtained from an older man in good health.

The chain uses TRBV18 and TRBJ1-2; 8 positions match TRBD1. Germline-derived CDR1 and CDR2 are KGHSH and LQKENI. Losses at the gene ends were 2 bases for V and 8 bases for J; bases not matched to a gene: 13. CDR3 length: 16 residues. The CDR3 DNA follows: TGTGCCAGCTCACCAGGGACAGGTATTAGCCTGAGGGGCTACACCTTC. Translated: CASSPGTGISLRGYTF.

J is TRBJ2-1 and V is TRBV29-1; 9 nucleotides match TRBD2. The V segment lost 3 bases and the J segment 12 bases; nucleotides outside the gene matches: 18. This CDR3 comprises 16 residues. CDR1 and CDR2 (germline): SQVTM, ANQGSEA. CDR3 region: CSVDGVAGDLRGGQFF. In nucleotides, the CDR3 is TGCAGCGTTGATGGGGTAGCGGGAGACCTGCGAGGCGGGCAGTTCTTC.

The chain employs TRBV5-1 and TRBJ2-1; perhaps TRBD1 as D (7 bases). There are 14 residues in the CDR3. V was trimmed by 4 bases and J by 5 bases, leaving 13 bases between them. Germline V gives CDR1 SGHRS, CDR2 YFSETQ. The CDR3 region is CASSQGGWDNEQFF. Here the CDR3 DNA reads TGCGCCAGCAGCCAGGGGGGATGGGACAATGAGCAGTTCTTC.

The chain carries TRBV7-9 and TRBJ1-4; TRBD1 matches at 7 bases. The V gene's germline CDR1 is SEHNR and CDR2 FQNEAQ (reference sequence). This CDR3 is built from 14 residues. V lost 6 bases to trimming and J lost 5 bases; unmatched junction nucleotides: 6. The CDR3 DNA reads TGTGCCAGCAGTTACGACAGGGTCAATGAAAAACTGTTTTTT. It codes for CASSYDRVNEKLFF.

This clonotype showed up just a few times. CDR3 in amino acids: CSARSQENTGELFF. In DNA, the CDR3 is TGCAGTGCTAGATCCCAGGAGAACACCGGGGAGCTGTTTTTT. The rearrangement links TRBV20-1 to TRBJ2-2; D remains ambiguous. The germline V gene has CDR1 DFQATT and CDR2 SNEGSKA (reference sequence). Trimming removed 2 bases at V and 1 base at J, with 8 bases between. The CDR3 runs 14 residues.

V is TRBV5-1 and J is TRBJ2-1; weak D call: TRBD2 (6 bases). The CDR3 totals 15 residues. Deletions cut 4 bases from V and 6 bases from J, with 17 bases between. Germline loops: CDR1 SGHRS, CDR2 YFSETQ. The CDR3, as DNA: TGCGCCAGCAGCCCCGCCGGGAGTTCGATCAATGAGCAGTTCTTC. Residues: CASSPAGSSINEQFF.

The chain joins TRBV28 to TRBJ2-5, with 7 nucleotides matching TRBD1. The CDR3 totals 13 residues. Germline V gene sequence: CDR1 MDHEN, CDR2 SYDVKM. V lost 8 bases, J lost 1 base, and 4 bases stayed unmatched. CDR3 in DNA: TGTGCCAGCCTAAGGGGGCGCCAAGAGACCCAGTACTTC. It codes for CASLRGRQETQYF.

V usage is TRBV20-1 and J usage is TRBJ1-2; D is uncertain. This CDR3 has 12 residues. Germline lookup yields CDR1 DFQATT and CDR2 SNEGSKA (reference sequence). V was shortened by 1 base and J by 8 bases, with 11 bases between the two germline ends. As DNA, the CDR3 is TGCAGTGCTAGAGGCGGGCTGGCGGGCTACACCTTC. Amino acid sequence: CSARGGLAGYTF.

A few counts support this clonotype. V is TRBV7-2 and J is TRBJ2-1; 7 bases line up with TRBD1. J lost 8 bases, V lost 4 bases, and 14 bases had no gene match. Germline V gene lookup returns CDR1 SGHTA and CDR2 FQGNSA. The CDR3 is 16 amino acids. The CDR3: CASSSQGPLTGDEQFF. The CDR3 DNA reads TGTGCCAGCAGCTCACAGGGGCCCCTAACAGGGGATGAGCAGTTCTTC.

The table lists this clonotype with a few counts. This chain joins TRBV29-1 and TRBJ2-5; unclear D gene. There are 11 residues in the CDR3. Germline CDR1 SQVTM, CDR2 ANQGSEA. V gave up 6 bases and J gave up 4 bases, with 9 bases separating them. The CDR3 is CSVPTGETQYF. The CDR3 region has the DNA TGCAGCGTCCCCACGGGAGAGACCCAGTACTTC.

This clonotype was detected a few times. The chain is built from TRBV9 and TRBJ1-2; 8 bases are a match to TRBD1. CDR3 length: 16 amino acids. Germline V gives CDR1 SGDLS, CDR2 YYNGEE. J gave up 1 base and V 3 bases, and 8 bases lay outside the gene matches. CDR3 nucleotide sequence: TGTGCCAGCAGCGCTCCCCAGGGGGCAGGTAACTATGGCTACACCTTC. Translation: CASSAPQGAGNYGYTF. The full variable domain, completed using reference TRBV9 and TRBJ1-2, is DSGVTQTPKHLITATGQRVTLRCSPRSGDLSVYWYQQSLDQGLQFLIQYYNGEERAKGNILERFSAQQFPDLHSELNLSSLELGDSALYFCASSAPQGAGNYGYTFGSGTRLTVV.

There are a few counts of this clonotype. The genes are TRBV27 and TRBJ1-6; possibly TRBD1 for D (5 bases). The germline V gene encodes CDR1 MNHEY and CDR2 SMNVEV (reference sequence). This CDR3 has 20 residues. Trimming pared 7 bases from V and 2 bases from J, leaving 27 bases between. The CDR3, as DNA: TGTGCCAGCACCAAACGGCCGCCAGGGCCAAAAGACGCCTATAATTCACCCCTCCACTTT. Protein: CASTKRPPGPKDAYNSPLHF.

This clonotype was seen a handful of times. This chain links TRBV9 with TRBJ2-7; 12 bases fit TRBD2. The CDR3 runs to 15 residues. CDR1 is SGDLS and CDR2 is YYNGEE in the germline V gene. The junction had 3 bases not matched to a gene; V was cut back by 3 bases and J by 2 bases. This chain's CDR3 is CASSGTSGDAYEQYF. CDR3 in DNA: TGTGCCAGCAGCGGGACTAGCGGGGATGCCTACGAGCAGTACTTC.

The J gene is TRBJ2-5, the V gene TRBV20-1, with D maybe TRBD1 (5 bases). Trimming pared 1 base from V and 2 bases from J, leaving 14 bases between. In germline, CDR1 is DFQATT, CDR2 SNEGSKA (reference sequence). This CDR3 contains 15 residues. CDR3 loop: CSARVGARGQETQYF. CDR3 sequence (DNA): TGCAGTGCTAGAGTAGGGGCGAGAGGACAAGAGACCCAGTACTTC.

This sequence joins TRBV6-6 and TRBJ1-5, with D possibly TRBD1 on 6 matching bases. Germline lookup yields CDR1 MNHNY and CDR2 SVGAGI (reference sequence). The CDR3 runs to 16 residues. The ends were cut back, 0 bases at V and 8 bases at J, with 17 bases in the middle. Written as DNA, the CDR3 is TGTGCCAGCAGTTACTCCCGGGGGCCATTCGGGGAGCCCCAGCATTTT. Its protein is CASSYSRGPFGEPQHF.

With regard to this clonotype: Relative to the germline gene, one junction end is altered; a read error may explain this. The CDR3 DNA is TGTGTCAGCAGCTTAGGGGTTGGGGGGACCAAAACCTACAATGAGCAGTTCTTC. Translation: CVSSLGVGGTKTYNEQFF. This sequence joins TRBV11-2 and TRBJ2-1; maybe TRBD2 (6 bases). From germline, CDR1 is SGHAT and CDR2 FQNNGV. This CDR3 has 18 residues.

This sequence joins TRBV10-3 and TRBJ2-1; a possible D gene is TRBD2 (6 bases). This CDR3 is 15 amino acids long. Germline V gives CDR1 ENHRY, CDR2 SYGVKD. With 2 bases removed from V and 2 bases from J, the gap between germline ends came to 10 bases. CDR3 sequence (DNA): TGTGCCATCAGTGAGGGGGACTGGGCCTACAATGAGCAGTTCTTC. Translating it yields CAISEGDWAYNEQFF.

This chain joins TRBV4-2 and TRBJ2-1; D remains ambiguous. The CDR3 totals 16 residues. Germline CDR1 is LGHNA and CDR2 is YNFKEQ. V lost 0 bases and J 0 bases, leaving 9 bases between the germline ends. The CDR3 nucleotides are TGTGCCAGCAGCCAAGATTTCGGAAGCTCCTACAATGAGCAGTTCTTC. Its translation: CASSQDFGSSYNEQFF.

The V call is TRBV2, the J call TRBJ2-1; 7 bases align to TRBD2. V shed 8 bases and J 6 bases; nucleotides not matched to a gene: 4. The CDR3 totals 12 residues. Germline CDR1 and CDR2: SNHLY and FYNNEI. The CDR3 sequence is CASPAGANEQFF. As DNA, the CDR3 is TGTGCCAGCCCTGCGGGAGCCAATGAGCAGTTCTTC.

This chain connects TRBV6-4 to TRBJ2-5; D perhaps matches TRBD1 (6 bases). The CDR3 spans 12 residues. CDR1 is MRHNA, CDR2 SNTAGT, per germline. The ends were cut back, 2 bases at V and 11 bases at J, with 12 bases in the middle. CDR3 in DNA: TGTGCCAGCAGTGACGAAAAGGGGGAGCAGTACTTC. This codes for CASSDEKGEQYF.

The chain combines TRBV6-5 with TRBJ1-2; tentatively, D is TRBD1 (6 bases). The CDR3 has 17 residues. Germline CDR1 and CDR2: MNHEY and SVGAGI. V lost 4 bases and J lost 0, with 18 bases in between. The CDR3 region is CASSLRGGPNTNYGYTF. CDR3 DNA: TGTGCCAGCAGTTTGCGTGGGGGGCCGAATACTAACTATGGCTACACCTTC.

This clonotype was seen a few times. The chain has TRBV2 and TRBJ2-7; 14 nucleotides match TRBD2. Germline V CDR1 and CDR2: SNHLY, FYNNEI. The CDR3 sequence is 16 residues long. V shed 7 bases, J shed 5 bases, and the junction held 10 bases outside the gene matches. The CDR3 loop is CASNLRLAGGPHEQYF. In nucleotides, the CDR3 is TGTGCCAGCAATCTTAGACTAGCGGGAGGGCCTCACGAGCAGTACTTC. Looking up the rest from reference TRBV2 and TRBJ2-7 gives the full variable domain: EPEVTQTPSHQVTQMGQEVILRCVPISNHLYFYWYRQILGQKVEFLVSFYNNEISEKSEIFDDQFSVERPDGSNFTLKIRSTKLEDSAMYFCASNLRLAGGPHEQYFGPGTRLTVT.

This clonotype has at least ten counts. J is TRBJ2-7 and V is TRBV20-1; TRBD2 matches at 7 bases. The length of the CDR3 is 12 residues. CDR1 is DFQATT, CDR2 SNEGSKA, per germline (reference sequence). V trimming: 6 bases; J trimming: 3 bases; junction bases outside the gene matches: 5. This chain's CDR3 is CSAPSGDYEQYF. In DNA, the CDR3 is TGCAGTGCCCCGAGCGGGGACTACGAGCAGTACTTC.

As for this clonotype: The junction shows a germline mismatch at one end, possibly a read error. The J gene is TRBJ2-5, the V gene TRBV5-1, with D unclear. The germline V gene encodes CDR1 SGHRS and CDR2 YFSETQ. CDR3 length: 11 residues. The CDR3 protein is CASRTEETRYF. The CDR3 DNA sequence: TGCGCCAGCAGGACGGAAGAGACCCGGTACTTC.